This is a list of T cell receptor beta chains from one sample in a study of blood T cell repertoires in COVID-19. Repertoires were generated with immunoSEQ multiplex PCR, while TCRdb's copy carries only in-frame clones and drops some. Of 25,000 to 30,000 clones in the sample, about 94% were seen once. Sequencing was done on a sample of peripheral blood. These receptors originate from a human donor with active COVID-19. The donor label of this sample is uncertain. The CDR3 runs from the conserved cysteine through the conserved F or W. Fields, in order: V gene, clone size, D gene, J gene, CDR3 protein, CDR3 DNA. D genes are given only for firm matches. Some rows mark clone size as missing; the rest say once, few, many or name a class of expanded clone.

TRBV11-2,.,.,TRBJ2-5,CASSLVQAGSGTQYF,TGTGCCAGCAGCTTAGTTCAGGCAGGGTCAGGGACCCAGTACTTC
TRBV7-8,.,TRBD2,TRBJ2-1,CASSSRLAGSSEQFF,TGTGCCAGCAGCTCTAGACTAGCGGGGTCCTCGGAGCAGTTCTTC
TRBV7-2,.,.,TRBJ2-3,CASSFVGREMGDTQYF,TGTGCCAGCAGCTTCGTTGGGCGTGAGATGGGAGATACGCAGTATTTT
TRBV11-2,.,.,TRBJ1-4,CASTFGGANEKLFF,TGTGCCAGCACATTTGGGGGGGCTAATGAAAAACTGTTTTTT
TRBV28,.,.,TRBJ2-7,CASSGPTGLSSYEQYF,TGTGCCAGCAGTGGCCCGACAGGTTTGAGCTCCTACGAGCAGTACTTC
TRBV5-1,.,TRBD2,TRBJ2-1,CASSLSGISYNEQFF,TGCGCCAGCAGCCTTAGCGGGATCTCCTACAATGAGCAGTTCTTC
TRBV5-1,.,.,TRBJ1-2,CASSRNRDGYTF,TGCGCCAGCAGCCGAAACAGGGACGGCTACACCTTC
TRBV19,.,TRBD1,TRBJ1-1,CASRSRGQGPEAFF,TGTGCCAGTAGATCACGGGGACAGGGACCTGAAGCTTTCTTT
TRBV4-1,.,TRBD2,TRBJ2-2,CASMISGTSGSPGELFF,TGCGCCAGTATGATTTCAGGGACTAGCGGGAGCCCCGGGGAGCTGTTTTTT
TRBV29-1,once,.,TRBJ1-2,CSVEGQNYGYTF,TGCAGCGTTGAGGGGCAGAACTATGGCTACACCTTC
TRBV7-9,.,TRBD1,TRBJ1-3,CASSSGTGSGNTIYF,TGTGCCAGCAGCTCCGGGACAGGGAGTGGAAACACCATATATTTT
TRBV11-3,.,.,TRBJ2-3,CASSSEGGVWDTQYF,TGTGCCAGCAGCTCCGAAGGAGGGGTGTGGGATACGCAGTATTTT
TRBV3-1/TRBV3-2,.,.,TRBJ1-5,CASSPRLANQPQHF,TGTGCCAGCAGCCCCCGACTGGCCAATCAGCCCCAGCATTTT
TRBV7-8,.,TRBD1,TRBJ1-2,CASSASGQSYGYTF,TGTGCCAGCAGCGCCTCGGGACAGTCCTATGGCTACACCTTC
TRBV19,.,.,TRBJ2-3,CASSIEFGSGQTSTDTQYF,TGTGCCAGTAGTATAGAATTTGGGAGTGGGCAGACCAGCACAGATACGCAGTATTTT
TRBV5-4,.,TRBD2,TRBJ2-1,CASSSRLAGIDEQFF,TGTGCCAGCAGCTCGAGACTAGCGGGAATCGATGAGCAGTTCTTC
TRBV28,.,.,TRBJ2-1,CASSLRQQYNEQFF,TGTGCCAGCAGCCTTCGACAGCAATACAATGAGCAGTTCTTC
TRBV28,once,.,TRBJ2-7,CASSVLGAPTYEQYF,TGTGCCAGCAGTGTTCTGGGGGCGCCTACCTACGAGCAGTACTTC
TRBV4-1,.,TRBD1,TRBJ1-3,CASSPLGGDSGNTIYF,TGCGCCAGCAGCCCGTTAGGGGGCGACTCTGGAAACACCATATATTTT
TRBV18,.,TRBD1,TRBJ2-6,CASSSGQGSGANALTF,TGTGCCAGCTCAAGCGGACAGGGGTCTGGGGCCAACGCCCTGACTTTC
TRBV5-1,.,TRBD1,TRBJ2-5,CASSLGDRSVLYF,TGCGCCAGCAGCTTGGGGGACAGGTCCGTCCTATACTTC
TRBV7-8,.,.,TRBJ2-5,CASSLEQAYQETQYF,TGTGCCAGCAGCTTAGAACAGGCCTACCAAGAGACCCAGTACTTC
TRBV7-2,.,TRBD1,TRBJ1-4,CASSSGTGYWNEKLFF,TGTGCCAGCAGCTCCGGGACAGGGTATTGGAATGAAAAACTGTTTTTT
TRBV5-1,.,.,TRBJ2-5,CASSPRGGRETQYF,TGCGCCAGCAGCCCCCGCGGGGGCAGGGAGACCCAGTACTTC
TRBV18,once,.,TRBJ2-3,CASSPGGLPTDTQYF,TGTGCCAGCTCACCCGGGGGACTCCCCACAGATACGCAGTATTTT
TRBV6-4,once,TRBD1,TRBJ2-2,CASSSGQVNTGELFF,TGTGCCAGCAGTTCGGGACAGGTGAACACCGGGGAGCTGTTTTTT
TRBV6-6,.,TRBD2,TRBJ2-1,CASSGGASGSDNEQFF,TGTGCCAGCAGCGGCGGGGCTAGCGGGAGTGACAATGAGCAGTTCTTC
TRBV6-5,.,.,TRBJ2-3,CASRQGGGTDTQYF,TGTGCCAGCAGGCAGGGTGGGGGCACAGATACGCAGTATTTT
TRBV4-1,.,.,TRBJ2-5,CASSATRGETQYF,TGCGCCAGCAGCGCAACTAGGGGGGAGACCCAGTACTTC
TRBV19,once,.,TRBJ1-6,CASSIRQEFGSPLHF,TGTGCCAGTAGTATAAGACAGGAGTTTGGCTCACCCCTCCACTTT
TRBV5-1,.,TRBD2,TRBJ2-1,CASRPGLANNEQFF,TGCGCCAGCCGGCCGGGACTAGCGAACAATGAGCAGTTCTTC
TRBV11-3,.,TRBD1,TRBJ2-1,CASSSTGARTNNEQFF,TGTGCCAGCAGCTCGACAGGGGCAAGAACTAACAATGAGCAGTTCTTC
TRBV7-9,.,.,TRBJ1-6,CASSLGRVNSPLHF,TGTGCCAGCAGCTTAGGCAGGGTCAATTCACCCCTCCACTTT
TRBV29-1,.,.,TRBJ2-7,CSVEDRNEQYF,TGCAGCGTTGAAGACAGAAACGAGCAGTACTTC
TRBV7-2,.,.,TRBJ2-1,CASSPRNEQFF,TGTGCCAGCAGCCCCAGGAATGAGCAGTTCTTC
TRBV30,.,TRBD1,TRBJ1-5,CAWTPGTGGFQPQHF,TGTGCCTGGACGCCCGGGACAGGGGGCTTTCAGCCCCAGCATTTT
TRBV4-2,.,TRBD1,TRBJ2-3,CASSPRDRGRVTTSTDTQYF,TGTGCCAGCAGCCCCCGGGACAGGGGGCGCGTTACCACCAGCACAGATACGCAGTATTTT
TRBV5-1,.,TRBD2,TRBJ2-3,CASSPGTSGRGTDTQYF,TGCGCCAGCAGCCCCGGGACTAGCGGGAGGGGCACAGATACGCAGTATTTT
TRBV27,.,.,TRBJ2-7,CASRLSHSYEQYF,TGTGCCAGCCGGTTGAGCCACTCCTACGAGCAGTACTTC
TRBV5-1,.,TRBD2,TRBJ2-1,CASSLRVGRAVNEQFF,TGCGCCAGCAGCTTGAGGGTCGGGAGGGCGGTCAATGAGCAGTTCTTC
TRBV12-5,.,TRBD2,TRBJ2-7,CASGTALAESSYEQYF,TGTGCTAGTGGAACCGCACTAGCGGAGAGCTCCTACGAGCAGTACTTC
TRBV10-3,.,TRBD1,TRBJ1-2,CAIREGALGYGYTF,TGTGCCATCAGGGAGGGGGCGCTGGGCTATGGCTACACCTTC
TRBV7-2,.,TRBD1,TRBJ1-6,CASSVPGQPFSPLHF,TGTGCCAGCAGCGTCCCGGGACAGCCTTTTTCACCCCTCCACTTT
TRBV5-1,.,.,TRBJ2-5,CASSLVGDSRQETQYF,TGCGCCAGCAGCTTGGTAGGAGACAGTCGCCAAGAGACCCAGTACTTC
TRBV25-1,.,.,TRBJ1-3,CASSTRGGTGNTIYF,TGTGCCAGCAGTACTCGCGGAGGGACTGGAAACACCATATATTTT
TRBV3-1/TRBV3-2,.,TRBD2,TRBJ2-1,CASSLAGGPYNEQFF,TGTGCCAGCAGCCTAGCGGGAGGCCCATACAATGAGCAGTTCTTC
TRBV27,.,.,TRBJ2-4,CASSLLSGSQGNIQYF,TGTGCCAGCAGTTTGCTATCAGGGTCCCAAGGTAACATTCAGTACTTC
TRBV5-1,.,.,TRBJ2-1,CASSLHPGDFEQFF,TGCGCCAGCAGCTTACATCCGGGGGATTTTGAGCAGTTCTTC
TRBV27,.,.,TRBJ1-3,CASSETARWISGNTIYF,TGTGCCAGCAGTGAGACAGCGCGGTGGATCTCTGGAAACACCATATATTTT
TRBV19,.,.,TRBJ2-7,CASSSDRRSYEQYF,TGTGCCAGTAGTAGCGACAGGCGGTCCTACGAGCAGTACTTC
TRBV11-2,.,TRBD2,TRBJ2-5,CASSFAGDLAQYF,TGTGCCAGCAGCTTTGCGGGGGATCTGGCCCAGTACTTC
TRBV4-1,.,TRBD2,TRBJ2-7,CASSQRTGLAGNYEQYF,TGCGCCAGCAGCCAGAGGACCGGACTAGCGGGGAACTACGAGCAGTACTTC
TRBV19,.,.,TRBJ2-7,CASSMSEAVGYEQYF,TGTGCCAGTAGTATGTCGGAAGCGGTTGGGTACGAGCAGTACTTC
TRBV5-1,.,TRBD1,TRBJ2-1,CASSLMGQGDNEQFF,TGCGCCAGCAGCTTGATGGGACAGGGCGACAATGAGCAGTTCTTC
TRBV25-1,.,TRBD2,TRBJ2-1,CASSELLSAGGLNEQFF,TGTGCCAGCAGTGAATTACTCTCCGCGGGGGGGCTTAATGAGCAGTTCTTC
TRBV27,.,TRBD1,TRBJ2-5,CASEMQGRGLGETQYF,TGTGCCAGCGAAATGCAGGGCAGGGGGCTCGGGGAGACCCAGTACTTC